This record covers a single T cell receptor (beta chain). Antigen specificity is unknown. This record belongs to a study of radiotherapy plus CTLA-4 blockade in lung cancer. Notes on the study in general: Subsequent to radiotherapy plus ipilimumab, tumor-derived TCR clones underwent expansion in blood.

Focal radiation was given together with CTLA-4 blockade (ipilimumab) to patients with chemo-refractory metastatic non-small-cell lung cancer. CDR3 length equals 14 residues. V was cut by 1 base and J by 8 bases, with 11 bases left in between. CDR1 and CDR2 (germline): SGHAT, FQNNGV. Sequenced by immunoSEQ multiplex PCR; TCRdb stores in-frame clones only, minus some. The sample holds 83,000 or so clones, 80% to 85% seen once. This chain links TRBV11-2 with TRBJ1-4; TRBD1 is a possible D gene (5 bases). The TCR originated in a human donor with non-small cell lung cancer who had stable disease on radiotherapy plus ipilimumab. The source material was peripheral blood, sampled from a patient treated with radiotherapy plus ipilimumab. The CDR3 DNA reads as TGTGCCAGCAGCTTAGGGCAGGGTAACGAAAAACTGTTTTTT. It translates to CASSLGQGNEKLFF.